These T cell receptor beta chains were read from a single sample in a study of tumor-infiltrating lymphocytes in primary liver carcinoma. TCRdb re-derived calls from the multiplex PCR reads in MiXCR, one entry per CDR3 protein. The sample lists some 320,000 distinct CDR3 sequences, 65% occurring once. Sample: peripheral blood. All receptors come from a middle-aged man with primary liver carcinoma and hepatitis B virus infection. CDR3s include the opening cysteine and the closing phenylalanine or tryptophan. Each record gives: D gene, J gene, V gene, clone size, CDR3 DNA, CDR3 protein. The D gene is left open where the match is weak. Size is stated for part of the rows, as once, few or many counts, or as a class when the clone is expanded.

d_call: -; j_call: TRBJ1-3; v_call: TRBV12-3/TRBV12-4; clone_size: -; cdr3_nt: TGTGCCAGCAGCTGGGTTTACTCTGGAAACACCATATATTTT; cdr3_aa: CASSWVYSGNTIYF
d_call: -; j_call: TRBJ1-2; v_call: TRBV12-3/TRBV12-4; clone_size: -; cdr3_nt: TGTGTCAGCAGTTTATACGCACAGGGAGTAGATGGCTACACCTTC; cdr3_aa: CVSSLYAQGVDGYTF
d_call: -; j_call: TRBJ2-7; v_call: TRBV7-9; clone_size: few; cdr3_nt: TGTGCCAGCAGCCGAGGCGCTGGACAGAGCTACGAGCAGTACTTC; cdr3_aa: CASSRGAGQSYEQYF
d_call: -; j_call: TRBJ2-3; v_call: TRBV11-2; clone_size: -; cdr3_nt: TGTGCCAGCAGCTTAGCTACCCCCTGGGGGTCAGATACGCGGTATTTT; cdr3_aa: CASSLATPWGSDTRYF
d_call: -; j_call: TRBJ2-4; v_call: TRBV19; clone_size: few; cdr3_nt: TGTGCCAGTAGTATGGCAGCGGCCAAAAACATTCAGTACTTC; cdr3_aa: CASSMAAAKNIQYF
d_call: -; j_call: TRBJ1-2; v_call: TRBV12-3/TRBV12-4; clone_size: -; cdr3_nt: TGTGCCAGCAGCCCCCAGTGGGAGAGTGGCTACACCTTC; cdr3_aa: CASSPQWESGYTF
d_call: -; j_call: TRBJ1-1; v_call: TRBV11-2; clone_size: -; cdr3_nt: -; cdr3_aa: CASSLSFGLGIEVFF
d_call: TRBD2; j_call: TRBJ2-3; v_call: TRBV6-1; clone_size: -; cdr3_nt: TGTGCCAGCATGGAACTAGCGAGTGTAAGCACAGATACGCAGTATTTT; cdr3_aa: CASMELASVSTDTQYF
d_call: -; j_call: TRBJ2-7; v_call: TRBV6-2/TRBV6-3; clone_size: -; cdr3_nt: TGTACCAGCCGCGATATCTACAAGCAGCACTTC; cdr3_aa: CTSRDIYKQHF
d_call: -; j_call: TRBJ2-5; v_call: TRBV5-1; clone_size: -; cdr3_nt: TGCGCCAGCAGCTTGGGACGCGTGGCTACCCTCCAGTACTTC; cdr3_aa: CASSLGRVATLQYF
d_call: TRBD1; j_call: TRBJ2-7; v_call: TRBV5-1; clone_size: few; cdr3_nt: TGCGCCAGCGGGACAGACAGAACCTACGAGCAGTACTTC; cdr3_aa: CASGTDRTYEQYF
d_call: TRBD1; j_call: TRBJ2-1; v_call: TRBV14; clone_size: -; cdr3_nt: TGTGCCAACAGCACATCGACAGGGGACTTCAACAATGAGCAGTTCTTC; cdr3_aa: CANSTSTGDFNNEQFF
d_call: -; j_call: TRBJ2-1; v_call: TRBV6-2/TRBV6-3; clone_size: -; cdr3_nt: TGTGCCAGCAGAGGACAATCATTCCACAATGAGCAGTTCTTC; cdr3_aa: CASRGQSFHNEQFF
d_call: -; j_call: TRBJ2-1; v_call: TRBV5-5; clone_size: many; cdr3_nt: TGTGCCAGCAGCTTGTGGGAGTCGGATGAGCAGTTCTTC; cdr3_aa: CASSLWESDEQFF
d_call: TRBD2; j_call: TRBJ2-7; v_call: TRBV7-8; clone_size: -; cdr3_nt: TGTGCCAGCAGCACCCAAACTAGCGGGAGCTCCTACGAGCAGTACTTC; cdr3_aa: CASSTQTSGSSYEQYF
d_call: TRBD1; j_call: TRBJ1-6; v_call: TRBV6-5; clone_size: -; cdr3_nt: TGTGCCAGCAGTGCTCCACAGGGGACCTCCTATAATTCACCCCTCCACTTT; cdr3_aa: CASSAPQGTSYNSPLHF
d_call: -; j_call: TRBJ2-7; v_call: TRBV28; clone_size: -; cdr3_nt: TGTGCCAGCAGTCCCCCCGTGGCAGGGACCCCCTACGAGCAGTACTTC; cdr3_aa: CASSPPVAGTPYEQYF
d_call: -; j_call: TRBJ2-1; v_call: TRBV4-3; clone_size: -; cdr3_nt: TGCGCCAGCAGTCAAAATCTAGTTTCCCCCTACAATGGGCAGTTCTTC; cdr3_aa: CASSQNLVSPYNGQFF